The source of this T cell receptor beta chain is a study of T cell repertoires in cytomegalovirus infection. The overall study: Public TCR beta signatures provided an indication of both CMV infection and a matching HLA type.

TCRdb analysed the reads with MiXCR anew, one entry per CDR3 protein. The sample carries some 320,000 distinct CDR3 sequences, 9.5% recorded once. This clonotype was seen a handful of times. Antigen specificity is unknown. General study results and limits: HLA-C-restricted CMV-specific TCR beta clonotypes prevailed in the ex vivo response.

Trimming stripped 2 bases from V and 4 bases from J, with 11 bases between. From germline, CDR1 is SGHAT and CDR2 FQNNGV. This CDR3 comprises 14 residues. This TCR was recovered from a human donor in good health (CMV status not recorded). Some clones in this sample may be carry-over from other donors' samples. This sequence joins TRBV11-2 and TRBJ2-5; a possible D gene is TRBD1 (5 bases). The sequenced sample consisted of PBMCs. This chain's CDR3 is CASSLLLGPETQYF. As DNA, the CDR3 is TGTGCCAGCAGCTTACTTTTGGGGCCAGAGACCCAGTACTTC.